This TCR beta chain was captured in a study of T cell responses to AZD1222 COVID-19 vaccine. Study-level findings and limits: The study found Spike-specific TCR breadth and depth rose after two AZD1222 doses. Clonal diversity may have been underestimated, and the donors were mostly white British, with more females than males. Vaccine-associated CD4 TCRs spanned spike, dominant at 160-218 and 743-854. Reportedly, close to half of spike-specific TCRs are directed against unmutated variant regions.

Here immunoSEQ multiplex PCR was the method, and the copy in TCRdb shows in-frame clones only, minus some. The sample carries 150,000 or so clones, 75% to 95% recorded once. In the case of this clone: Its antigen is undetermined.

V lost 2 bases, J lost 1 base, and 5 bases lay in between. The CDR3 spans 13 residues. CDR1 is MNHEY and CDR2 is SMNVEV in the germline V gene (reference sequence). This specimen was peripheral blood, taken on day 0 of MenACWY control vaccination. The sequence derives from an adult in good health. The rearrangement uses TRBV27 and TRBJ1-1, with TRBD1 as a possible D gene (5 bases). The CDR3 DNA follows: TGTGCCAGCAGTTTAGGACAGAACACTGAAGCTTTCTTT. Its protein product is CASSLGQNTEAFF.